The 18 T cell receptor beta chains presented below share a single source sample, sequenced in a study of T cells in Graves' hyperthyroidism and ophthalmopathy. Authors of the study amplified TCR beta CDR3 regions from RNA transcripts. HTBI primers were used for first-round RT-PCR of the TCR CDR3. A single record per CDR3 protein comes from TCRdb applying MiXCR to the multiplex PCR reads. The sample has about 540,000 distinct CDR3 sequences, roughly 50% seen once; the top ten hold 8% to 8.5%. The sequencing sample was made of peripheral blood or thyroid tissue (not recorded which). Receptor source: a young woman with Graves' hyperthyroidism.

The J gene is TRBJ2-7, the V gene TRBV20-1; D may be TRBD2 (6 bases). The CDR3 totals 15 residues. Germline assignment: CDR1 DFQATT and CDR2 SNEGSKA (reference sequence). Trimming left V 3 bases short and J 2 bases short, with 17 bases between. The CDR3 spells CSARGGRDPAYEQYF. The CDR3 DNA reads TGCAGTGCTAGGGGGGGTCGGGACCCTGCCTACGAGCAGTACTTC.

The V call is TRBV6-2 or TRBV6-3, the J call TRBJ2-7; a possible D gene is TRBD2 (7 bases). Germline V gene data show CDR1 as MNHEY and CDR2 as SVGEGT. The CDR3 loop spans 15 amino acids. Trimming stripped 6 bases from V and 6 bases from J, with 21 bases between. CDR3 bases: TGTGCCAGCAGCCCGAGGGGGGGGTCCTCTACCGAGCAGTACTTC. The encoded protein is CASSPRGGSSTEQYF.

This rearrangement joins TRBV7-9 to TRBJ1-4, with D uncertain. The CDR3 has 13 amino acids. V was shortened by 3 bases and J by 3 bases, with 5 bases between the two germline ends. The germline V gene has CDR1 SEHNR and CDR2 FQNEAQ (reference sequence). The CDR3, as DNA: TGTGCCAGCAGCTTTGTGGCTAATGAAAAACTGTTTTTT. It translates to CASSFVANEKLFF. The variable domain in full, completed from reference TRBV7-9 and TRBJ1-4, reads DTGVSQNPRHKITKRGQNVTFRCDPISEHNRLYWYRQTLGQGPEFLTYFQNEAQLEKSRLLSDRFSAERPKGSFSTLEIQRTEQGDSAMYLCASSFVANEKLFFGSGTQLSVL.

This clonotype was recorded a few times. The genes are TRBV5-1 and TRBJ2-7; D gene unclear. This CDR3 region has 13 residues. Deletions cut 5 bases from V and 2 bases from J, with 11 bases between. CDR1 SGHRS and CDR2 YFSETQ come from the germline V gene. The CDR3 nucleotides read TGCGCCAGCAGAGAAGGCAGAACCTACGAGCAGTACTTC. It translates to CASREGRTYEQYF.

The rearrangement links TRBV6-5 to TRBJ2-7, with D perhaps matching TRBD1 or TRBD2 (5 bases each). Between the trimmed V and J ends, which lost 4 bases and 5 bases, there was a span of 21 bases. This CDR3 spans 16 amino acids. Germline CDR1 reads MNHEY; CDR2 reads SVGAGI. The CDR3 reads CASSSNAGAGSNEQYF. DNA for the CDR3: TGTGCCAGCAGTTCCAACGCCGGGGCAGGGAGTAACGAGCAGTACTTC.

This clonotype was seen many times. The rearrangement joins TRBV29-1 to TRBJ1-1, with TRBD1 as a possible D gene (6 bases). The CDR3 extends over 13 amino acids. Germline-derived CDR1 and CDR2 are SQVTM and ANQGSEA. Trimming removed 6 bases from V and 1 base from J, with 12 bases in between. The CDR3 region is CSVARTANTEAFF. CDR3 DNA sequence: TGCAGCGTGGCTAGGACAGCGAACACTGAAGCTTTCTTT.

This clonotype has only one observation. The V gene is TRBV29-1, the J gene TRBJ2-6; tentatively, D is TRBD1 or TRBD2 (6 bases each). V lost 4 bases to trimming and J lost 2 bases, with 18 bases between them. This CDR3 has 17 amino acids. Germline V gene data show CDR1 as SQVTM and CDR2 as ANQGSEA. The CDR3 is CSVVDRRGTPGANVLTF. The DNA for the CDR3 is TGCAGCGTTGTTGATAGGAGGGGGACTCCTGGGGCCAACGTCCTGACTTTC. The full variable domain, rest sourced from reference TRBV29-1 and TRBJ2-6, is SAVISQKPSRDICQRGTSLTIQCQVDSQVTMMFWYRQQPGQSLTLIATANQGSEATYESGFVIDKFPISRPNLTFSTLTVSNMSPEDSSIYLCSVVDRRGTPGANVLTFGAGSRLTVL.

The V and J genes are TRBV5-1 and TRBJ1-1; 9 nucleotides align to TRBD1. The CDR3 sequence is 16 residues long. Trimming at V came to 4 bases and at J to 3 bases, leaving 10 bases not matched to a gene. CDR1 is SGHRS, CDR2 YFSETQ, per germline. CDR3 protein: CASSARDRVMDTEAFF. CDR3 sequence (DNA): TGCGCCAGCAGCGCCCGGGACAGGGTAATGGACACTGAAGCTTTCTTT.

Comments on this clonotype: This may come from a read error, since a much larger clone is one base off. The CDR3 DNA reads TGTGCCAGCAGCCAAGACTGGCCGTTCTATGGCTACACCTTC. It codes for CASSQDWPFYGYTF. The chain joins TRBV14 to TRBJ1-2; D is undetermined. This CDR3 is 14 amino acids long. Germline V gene data show CDR1 as SGHDN and CDR2 as FVKESK. Trimming removed 0 bases from V and 4 bases from J, with 9 bases in between.

The genes are TRBV20-1 and TRBJ1-6, with 8 bases identical to TRBD1. With V trimmed by 6 bases and J by 7 bases, 14 bases remained unmatched. The CDR3 is 16 amino acids. Per the germline V gene, CDR1 is DFQATT and CDR2 is SNEGSKA (reference sequence). The CDR3: CSASHSRTGLNSPLHF. CDR3 DNA: TGCAGTGCCTCACACTCTAGGACAGGGCTAAATTCACCCCTCCACTTT.

The chain combines TRBV2 with TRBJ2-7; D unclear. The CDR3 totals 16 residues. The V end lost 10 bases, the J end lost 5 bases, and 27 bases lay between the germline ends. The V gene's germline CDR1 is SNHLY and CDR2 FYNNEI. As DNA, the CDR3 is TGTGCCAACAGCGTCAGCCCCTCGAACTTGGCGAACGAGCAGTACTTC. This encodes CANSVSPSNLANEQYF.

The rearrangement joins TRBV29-1 to TRBJ1-1; 8 bases match TRBD1. The CDR3 loop spans 15 amino acids. Germline assignment: CDR1 SQVTM and CDR2 ANQGSEA. V shed 3 bases, J shed 0 bases, and the junction held 6 bases outside the gene matches. CDR3 in amino acids: CSVDQGAVLNTEAFF. Here the CDR3 DNA reads TGCAGCGTTGACCAGGGGGCAGTACTGAACACTGAAGCTTTCTTT.

Concerning this clonotype: This likely comes from a read error, as the CDR3 has no conserved phenylalanine or tryptophan at its end. Because the CDR3's place on the DNA is in doubt, the DNA is left out and the CDR3 is given as listed by TCRdb. The chain joins TRBV29-1 to TRBJ2-5; the table gives TRBD2 as D, unverified against the DNA. A total of 8 residues make up the CDR3, ends included. CDR1 and CDR2 from the germline V gene are SQVTM and ANQGSEA. CDR3 in amino acids: CSVAIVTT.

This clonotype appeared a few times. CDR3 nucleotide sequence: TGTGCCAGCAGGCTCTCGCGAGGCGAAGAGACCCAGTACTTC. As protein: CASRLSRGEETQYF. The J gene is TRBJ2-5, the V gene TRBV12-3 or TRBV12-4; D is unclear. The CDR3 consists of 14 residues. Trimming took 6 bases from V and 3 from J, leaving 14 bases between them.

The J gene is TRBJ1-2, the V gene TRBV7-9; tentative D call: TRBD1 (6 bases). Germline assignment: CDR1 SEHNR and CDR2 FQNEAQ (reference sequence). Deletions cut 6 bases from V and 2 bases from J, with 13 bases between. The CDR3 runs 14 residues. CDR3 region: CASSSRGLNYGYTF. The CDR3 DNA reads as TGTGCCAGCAGTTCCAGGGGCCTCAACTATGGCTACACCTTC. Full variable domain (rest looked up from reference TRBV7-9 and TRBJ1-2): DTGVSQNPRHKITKRGQNVTFRCDPISEHNRLYWYRQTLGQGPEFLTYFQNEAQLEKSRLLSDRFSAERPKGSFSTLEIQRTEQGDSAMYLCASSSRGLNYGYTFGSGTRLTVV.

The rearrangement joins TRBV25-1 to TRBJ1-2; 7 nucleotides line up with TRBD1. The CDR3 is 14 amino acids. Per germline, CDR1 MGHDK and CDR2 SYGVNS. V shed 8 bases, J shed 9 bases, and the junction held 15 bases outside the gene matches. In nucleotides, the CDR3 is TGTGCCAGCGTTGAAGACCGGACAGGTACCAGCTACACCTTC. It encodes CASVEDRTGTSYTF.

The J gene is TRBJ2-7, the V gene TRBV2, with a weak D call TRBD1 (6 bases). The CDR3 has 17 residues. CDR1 is SNHLY and CDR2 is FYNNEI in the germline V gene. The germline V and J ends were trimmed by 2 bases and 2 bases, with 19 bases remaining between them. CDR3 nucleotides: TGTGCCAGCAGTGAACCGACCGGGACAACATCGACCTACGAGCAGTACTTC. Its protein is CASSEPTGTTSTYEQYF.

There are a few counts of this clonotype. V is TRBV20-1 and J is TRBJ1-5; no reliable D call. This CDR3 has 13 amino acids. Germline assignment: CDR1 DFQATT and CDR2 SNEGSKA (reference sequence). V lost 6 bases to trimming and J lost 0 bases, with 9 bases between them. CDR3 nucleotides: TGCAGTGCCCAAGCGGATAGCAATCAGCCCCAGCATTTT. Residues: CSAQADSNQPQHF.